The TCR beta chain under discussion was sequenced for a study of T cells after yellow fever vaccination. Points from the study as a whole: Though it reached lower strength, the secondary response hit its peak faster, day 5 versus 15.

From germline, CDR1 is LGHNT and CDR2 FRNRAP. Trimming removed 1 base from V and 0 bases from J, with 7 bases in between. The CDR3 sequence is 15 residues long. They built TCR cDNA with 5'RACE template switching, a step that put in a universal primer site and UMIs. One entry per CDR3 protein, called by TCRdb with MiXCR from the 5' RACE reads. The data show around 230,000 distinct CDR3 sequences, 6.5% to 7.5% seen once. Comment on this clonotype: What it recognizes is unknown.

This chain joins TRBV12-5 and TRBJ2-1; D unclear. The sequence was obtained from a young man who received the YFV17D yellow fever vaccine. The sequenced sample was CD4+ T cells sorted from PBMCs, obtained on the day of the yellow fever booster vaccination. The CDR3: CASGLAVSSYNEQFF. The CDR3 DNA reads TGTGCTAGTGGTTTGGCGGTAAGCTCCTACAATGAGCAGTTCTTC.